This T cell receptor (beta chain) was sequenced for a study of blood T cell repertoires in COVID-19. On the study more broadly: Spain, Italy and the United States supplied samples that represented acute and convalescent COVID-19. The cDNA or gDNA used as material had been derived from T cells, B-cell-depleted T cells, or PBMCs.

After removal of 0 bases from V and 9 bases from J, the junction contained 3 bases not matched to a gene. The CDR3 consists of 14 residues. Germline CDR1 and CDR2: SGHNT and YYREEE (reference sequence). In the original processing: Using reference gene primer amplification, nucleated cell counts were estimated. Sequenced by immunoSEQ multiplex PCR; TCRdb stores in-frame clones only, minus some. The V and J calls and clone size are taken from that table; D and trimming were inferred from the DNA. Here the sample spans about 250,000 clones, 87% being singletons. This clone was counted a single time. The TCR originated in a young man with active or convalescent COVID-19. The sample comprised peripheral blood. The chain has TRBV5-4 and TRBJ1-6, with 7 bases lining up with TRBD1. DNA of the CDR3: TGTGCCAGCAGCTTGGGCAGGGGGTCTTCACCCCTCCACTTT. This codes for CASSLGRGSSPLHF.